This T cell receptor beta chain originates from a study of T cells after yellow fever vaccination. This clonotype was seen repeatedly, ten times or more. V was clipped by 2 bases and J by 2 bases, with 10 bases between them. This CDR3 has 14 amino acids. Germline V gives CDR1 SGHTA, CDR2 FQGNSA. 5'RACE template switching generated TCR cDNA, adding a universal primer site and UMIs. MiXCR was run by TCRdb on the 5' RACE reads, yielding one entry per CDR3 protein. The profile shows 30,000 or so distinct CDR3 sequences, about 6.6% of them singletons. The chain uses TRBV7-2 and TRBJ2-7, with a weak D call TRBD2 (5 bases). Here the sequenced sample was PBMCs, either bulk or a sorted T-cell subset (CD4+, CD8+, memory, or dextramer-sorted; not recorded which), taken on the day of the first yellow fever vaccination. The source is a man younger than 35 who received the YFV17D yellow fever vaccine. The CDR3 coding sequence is TGTGCCAGCAGCTTACTCCGGGGTACCTACGAGCAGTACTTC. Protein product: CASSLLRGTYEQYF. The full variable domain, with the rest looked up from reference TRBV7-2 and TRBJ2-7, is GAGVSQSPSNKVTEKGKDVELRCDPISGHTALYWYRQSLGQGLEFLIYFQGNSAPDKSGLPSDRFSAERTGGSVSTLTIQRTQQEDSAVYLCASSLLRGTYEQYFGPGTRLTVT.